This entry lists 10 T cell receptor beta chains sequenced from one sample in a study of CD4 T cells in relation to SARS-CoV-2 and coronaviruses. Here immunoSEQ multiplex PCR was the method, and the copy in TCRdb shows in-frame clones only, minus some. This sample has roughly 68,000 clones, with 85% to 95% found just once. The unexposed donors gave CD4+ T cells in about 2011-2019, prior to COVID-19. The sample consisted of naive CD4+ T cells from PBMCs. The sample's subset: naive CD4+ T cells isolated by negative enrichment. These receptors came from a human donor in good health.

In its sample, this clone was seen once. The V call is TRBV28, the J call TRBJ2-5, with 8 positions matching TRBD1. The V gene's germline CDR1 is MDHEN and CDR2 SYDVKM. CDR3 length: 18 amino acids. J gave up 5 bases and V 6 bases, and 20 bases lay outside the gene matches. The CDR3 is CASSPLEGTGLLQETQYF. The CDR3 nucleotides read TGTGCCAGCAGCCCCCTAGAGGGGACAGGCCTCCTTCAGGAGACCCAGTACTTC. Combining the CDR3 with reference TRBV28 and TRBJ2-5 gives the whole variable domain DVKVTQSSRYLVKRTGEKVFLECVQDMDHENMFWYRQDPGLGLRLIYFSYDVKMKEKGDIPEGYSVSREKKERFSLILESASTNQTSMYLCASSPLEGTGLLQETQYFGPGTRLLVL.

This chain joins TRBV7-8 and TRBJ1-2; no definite D call. The V gene's germline CDR1 is SGHVS and CDR2 FQNEAQ. The CDR3 loop spans 13 amino acids. The V end was cut by 4 bases, the J end by 4 bases, with 10 bases between. CDR3 residues: CASSSSVVYGYTF. CDR3 in DNA: TGTGCCAGCAGCTCGTCGGTGGTCTATGGCTACACCTTC.

This chain connects TRBV4-2 to TRBJ2-1; no clear D gene. The V and J ends lost 0 bases and 8 bases respectively, with 5 bases between them. The CDR3 covers 12 residues. Germline values: CDR1 LGHNA, CDR2 YNFKEQ. CDR3 protein: CASSQDSYEQFF. CDR3 DNA sequence: TGTGCCAGCAGCCAAGATAGCTATGAGCAGTTCTTC.

The chain carries TRBV28 and TRBJ2-6; D unresolved. This CDR3 region has 15 residues. CDR1 is MDHEN, CDR2 SYDVKM, per germline. V was pared by 3 bases and J by 4 bases, with 10 bases between. The CDR3 DNA is TGTGCCAGCAGTTTTGTCACACCCGGGGCCAACGTCCTGACTTTC. Translated: CASSFVTPGANVLTF.

The chain combines TRBV5-1 with TRBJ2-1; 10 bases map to TRBD1. Germline V lookup: CDR1 SGHRS, CDR2 YFSETQ. The CDR3 spans 15 residues. Trimming removed 4 bases from V and 7 bases from J; junction bases left unmatched: 8. The CDR3 sequence: CASSQGQGSRNEQFF. The CDR3 bases are TGCGCCAGCAGCCAGGGACAGGGGTCTAGAAATGAGCAGTTCTTC.

This clone appeared once. V is TRBV5-1 and J is TRBJ1-2; 7 bases agree with TRBD1. CDR1 and CDR2 (germline): SGHRS, YFSETQ. This CDR3 has 14 amino acids. Trimming at V came to 1 base and at J to 4 bases, leaving 4 bases not matched to a gene. The CDR3 is CASSLRGRGYGYTF. CDR3 DNA sequence: TGCGCCAGCAGCTTGAGGGGGCGCGGCTATGGCTACACCTTC.

The chain combines TRBV15 with TRBJ1-5; D uncertain. CDR1 is LNHNV, CDR2 YYDKDF, per germline (reference sequence). The CDR3 consists of 12 residues. V lost 2 bases, J lost 5 bases, and 4 bases lay in between. The CDR3 sequence: CATSRNDQPQHF. The CDR3 DNA follows: TGTGCCACCAGCAGAAACGATCAGCCCCAGCATTTT.

This clone came up once. The chain links TRBV11-2 to TRBJ2-1; D is undetermined. In germline, CDR1 is SGHAT, CDR2 FQNNGV. The V end was cut by 1 base, the J end by 9 bases, with 7 bases between. This CDR3 is built from 12 residues. The CDR3 protein is CASSLVSVEQFF. CDR3 nucleotides: TGTGCCAGCAGCTTAGTTAGTGTTGAGCAGTTCTTC. The variable domain in full, completed from reference TRBV11-2 and TRBJ2-1, reads EAGVAQSPRYKIIEKRQSVAFWCNPISGHATLYWYQQILGQGPKLLIQFQNNGVVDDSQLPKDRFSAERLKGVDSTLKIQPAKLEDSAVYLCASSLVSVEQFFGPGTRLTVL.

The rearrangement joins TRBV5-6 to TRBJ1-1; D not certain. Germline V gives CDR1 SGHDT, CDR2 YYEEEE. This CDR3 has 13 amino acids. With 1 base removed from V and 4 bases from J, the gap between germline ends came to 8 bases. CDR3 sequence (DNA): TGTGCCAGCAGCTTGCCCGGGATCACTGAAGCTTTCTTT. It codes for CASSLPGITEAFF.

V and J are TRBV6-2 or TRBV6-3 and TRBJ2-1, with D perhaps matching TRBD1 or TRBD2 (5 bases each). From germline, CDR1 is MNHEY and CDR2 SVGEGT. Trimming left V 6 bases short and J 2 bases short, with 17 bases between. The CDR3 is 16 amino acids. Here the CDR3 reads CASSPPRGVAYNEQFF. The CDR3 region has the DNA TGTGCCAGCAGCCCTCCCCGGGGCGTCGCCTACAATGAGCAGTTCTTC.